One and the same sample provided the 26 T cell receptor beta chains below, sequenced in a study of shared clonotypes between healthy human individuals. Some clones are missing from TCRdb's copy, which holds only in-frame ones; the method was immunoSEQ multiplex PCR. Of 450,000 to 550,000 clones in the sample, 79% were seen once. The sequencing input was PBMCs. Every receptor here comes from a woman between 40 and 50 years old in good health. Some clones in this sample may be carry-over from other donors' samples.

This clone was observed at least ten times. The same CDR3 can be traced to other DNA sequences in this sample. The V and J genes are TRBV18 and TRBJ2-2, with D perhaps matching TRBD1 (6 bases). V was clipped by 3 bases and J by 3 bases, with 8 bases between them. This CDR3 has 14 amino acids. The germline gives CDR1 KGHSH, CDR2 LQKENI. CDR3 nucleotide sequence: TGTGCCAGCTCACCCAGGGGAGACACCGGGGAGCTGTTTTTT. The encoded protein is CASSPRGDTGELFF.

This clone was observed a single time. As DNA, the CDR3 is TGCGCCAGCAGTCCCGGACTAGCGGAAACCGGGGAGCTGTTTTTT. It codes for CASSPGLAETGELFF. J is TRBJ2-2 and V is TRBV10-2, with 10 bases fitting TRBD2. The V gene end was trimmed by 5 bases and the J gene end by 5 bases; junction bases not matched to a gene: 5. CDR3 length: 15 residues. Germline V gives CDR1 WSHSY, CDR2 SAAADI.

The rearrangement uses TRBV4-1 and TRBJ2-5, with 9 bases lining up with TRBD2. Germline lookup yields CDR1 MGHRA and CDR2 YSYEKL. Trimming removed 4 bases from V and 5 bases from J; junction bases left unmatched: 5. The CDR3 runs 14 residues. CDR3 region: CASSRGTSRETQYF. As DNA, the CDR3 is TGCGCCAGCAGCCGCGGGACTAGCAGGGAGACCCAGTACTTC.

The table lists this clone with a count of one. CDR3 DNA: TGTGCCTGGAGCCCAAGACACGCCGGGATTGAGTACTTC. This gives the protein CAWSPRHAGIEYF. The chain combines TRBV30 with TRBJ2-7, with TRBD2 as a possible D gene (5 bases). Looked up from germline, CDR1 is GTSNPN and CDR2 is SVGIG (reference sequence). The CDR3 has 13 residues. Trimming removed 3 bases from V and 11 bases from J, with 20 bases in between.

CDR3 DNA: TGTGCCAGCAGCTTAGGACAAGGGAGCAACGTCCTGACTTTC. This codes for CASSLGQGSNVLTF. The genes are TRBV11-2 and TRBJ2-6, with D possibly being TRBD2 (5 bases). The ends were cut back, 1 base at V and 9 bases at J, with 10 bases in the middle. Germline V gene lookup returns CDR1 SGHAT and CDR2 FQNNGV. The CDR3 spans 14 residues.

The rearrangement joins TRBV11-2 to TRBJ1-5; D is uncertain. The V end lost 1 base, the J end lost 4 bases, and 5 bases lay between the germline ends. Germline CDR1 is SGHAT and CDR2 is FQNNGV. The CDR3 covers 13 residues. The CDR3 protein is CASSLGQNQPQHF. CDR3 DNA sequence: TGTGCCAGCAGCTTAGGGCAGAATCAGCCCCAGCATTTT.

The chain links TRBV29-1 to TRBJ1-5; 10 bases are shared with TRBD1. The CDR3 runs 13 residues. V shed 4 bases and J 5 bases; nucleotides not matched to a gene: 2. Germline assignment: CDR1 SQVTM and CDR2 ANQGSEA. The CDR3 sequence is CSVGGTGDQPQHF. CDR3 sequence (DNA): TGCAGCGTTGGGGGGACAGGGGATCAGCCCCAGCATTTT.

The chain recombines TRBV30 with TRBJ2-3, with TRBD2 identical over 7 bases. The germline V gene encodes CDR1 GTSNPN and CDR2 SVGIG (reference sequence). This CDR3 has 12 amino acids. Trimming took 3 bases from V and 5 from J; bases not matched to a gene: 2. The CDR3 DNA is TGTGCCTGGAGCACGGGGGGAGATACGCAGTATTTT. The encoded protein is CAWSTGGDTQYF. Variable domain in full (rest from reference TRBV30 and TRBJ2-3): SQTIHQWPATLVQPVGSPLSLECTVEGTSNPNLYWYRQAAGRGLQLLFYSVGIGQISSEVPQNLSASRPQDRQFILSSKKLLLSDSGFYLCAWSTGGDTQYFGPGTRLTVL.

The chain couples TRBV5-4 to TRBJ2-5, with 7 bases matching TRBD2. Unmatched junction bases numbered 9, after V lost 4 bases and J lost 0 bases. This CDR3 contains 16 residues. Germline CDR1 and CDR2: SGHNT and YYREEE (reference sequence). CDR3 in amino acids: CASSQAQRGNQETQYF. The DNA of the CDR3 is TGTGCCAGCAGCCAGGCCCAGCGGGGCAACCAAGAGACCCAGTACTTC.

V is TRBV20-1 and J is TRBJ2-5, with D unclear. V was pared by 2 bases and J by 1 base, with 2 bases between. Germline V gene sequence: CDR1 DFQATT, CDR2 SNEGSKA (reference sequence). The CDR3 length is 11 residues. The CDR3 spells CSARTQETQYF. The DNA for the CDR3 is TGCAGTGCTAGAACCCAAGAGACCCAGTACTTC.

This sequence joins TRBV5-1 and TRBJ2-1; D not resolved. V lost 2 bases and J 4 bases, leaving 4 bases between the germline ends. The CDR3 contains 12 residues. Per germline, CDR1 SGHRS and CDR2 YFSETQ. CDR3: CASSLYYNEQFF. The CDR3 DNA follows: TGCGCCAGCAGCTTATATTACAATGAGCAGTTCTTC.

This sequence joins TRBV5-1 and TRBJ2-7; 8 positions agree with TRBD1. Germline assignment: CDR1 SGHRS and CDR2 YFSETQ. The CDR3 has 17 amino acids. V was clipped by 0 bases and J by 0 bases; unmatched bases: 8. In nucleotides, the CDR3 is TGCGCCAGCAGCTTGGGGTCCCCAGGGGGCGTCTCCTACGAGCAGTACTTC. Protein: CASSLGSPGGVSYEQYF.

V and J are TRBV10-3 and TRBJ2-6, with 9 bases aligning to TRBD1. J lost 2 bases, V lost 6 bases, and 11 bases had no gene match. The CDR3 has 18 amino acids. Germline lookup yields CDR1 ENHRY and CDR2 SYGVKD. Here the CDR3 DNA reads TGTGCCATCAGGGGGACAGGGCTAGGGATAACTGGGGCCAACGTCCTGACTTTC. Encoded protein: CAIRGTGLGITGANVLTF.

The sample holds many counts of this clone. The same CDR3 also results from other DNA sequences found in this sample. V usage is TRBV5-1 and J usage is TRBJ2-7; 7 bases fit TRBD2. This CDR3 spans 13 amino acids. V gave up 1 base and J gave up 5 bases; unmatched junction bases: 3. Germline V CDR1 and CDR2: SGHRS, YFSETQ. The CDR3 DNA follows: TGCGCCAGCAGCTTGAACAGCGGGGACGAGCAGTACTTC. It is translated as CASSLNSGDEQYF.

J is TRBJ2-7 and V is TRBV2; 7 nucleotides line up with TRBD2. Germline V gene sequence: CDR1 SNHLY, CDR2 FYNNEI. This CDR3 region has 14 residues. V was pared by 6 bases and J by 0 bases, with 5 bases of the junction left unmatched. The CDR3 protein is CASRVAGSSYEQYF. CDR3 nucleotides: TGTGCCAGCAGGGTAGCGGGTAGCTCCTACGAGCAGTACTTC. The full variable domain, in which reference TRBV2 and TRBJ2-7 provide the parts outside the CDR3, is EPEVTQTPSHQVTQMGQEVILRCVPISNHLYFYWYRQILGQKVEFLVSFYNNEISEKSEIFDDQFSVERPDGSNFTLKIRSTKLEDSAMYFCASRVAGSSYEQYFGPGTRLTVT.

A few counts support this clone. This sequence joins TRBV5-6 and TRBJ2-5; weak D call: TRBD2 (7 bases). Germline assignment: CDR1 SGHDT and CDR2 YYEEEE. The CDR3 extends over 15 amino acids. Between the trimmed V and J ends, which lost 4 bases and 5 bases, there was a span of 18 bases. CDR3 sequence: CASSPTGGSVETQYF. For the CDR3, the DNA is TGTGCCAGCAGCCCCACGGGGGGCAGCGTGGAGACCCAGTACTTC. The full variable domain, completed using reference TRBV5-6 and TRBJ2-5, is DAGVTQSPTHLIKTRGQQVTLRCSPKSGHDTVSWYQQALGQGPQFIFQYYEEEERQRGNFPDRFSGHQFPNYSSELNVNALLLGDSALYLCASSPTGGSVETQYFGPGTRLLVL.

A single count supports this clone. The chain links TRBV11-3 to TRBJ2-1; a weak D match, TRBD2 (6 bases). CDR3 size: 13 residues. Trimming pared 4 bases from V and 10 bases from J, leaving 14 bases between. Germline V gives CDR1 SGHNT, CDR2 YENEEA. CDR3 sequence (DNA): TGTGCCAGCAGCTCCCGGGAGCCTGGGGAGCAGTTCTTC. It translates to CASSSREPGEQFF.

The gene calls are TRBV11-2 and TRBJ2-7; TRBD2 matches 9 bases. Germline V gene sequence: CDR1 SGHAT, CDR2 FQNNGV. With V trimmed by 4 bases and J by 4 bases, 8 bases remained unmatched. The CDR3 consists of 15 residues. The CDR3 nucleotides read TGTGCCAGCAGCTCCGGGACTAGCAGCCTGTACGAGCAGTACTTC. Translated, it gives CASSSGTSSLYEQYF.

This chain connects TRBV18 to TRBJ2-7, with 11 bases matching TRBD2. Germline V gene sequence: CDR1 KGHSH, CDR2 LQKENI. J gave up 2 bases and V 2 bases, and 8 bases lay outside the gene matches. The CDR3 runs to 17 residues. CDR3 in amino acids: CASSPTPGTSGAYEQYF. The CDR3 coding sequence is TGTGCCAGCTCACCAACCCCCGGGACTAGCGGAGCCTACGAGCAGTACTTC.

The CDR3 loop reads CAISPSGDYNEQFF. CDR3 DNA sequence: TGTGCCATCAGCCCTAGCGGGGATTACAATGAGCAGTTCTTC. This chain uses TRBV10-3 with TRBJ2-1; 9 bases are shared with TRBD2. V was pared by 6 bases and J by 4 bases, with 4 bases of the junction left unmatched. The CDR3 contains 14 residues. CDR1 and CDR2 from the germline V gene are ENHRY and SYGVKD.

This chain connects TRBV28 to TRBJ1-2; TRBD1 aligns across 7 bases. V dropped 1 base and J dropped 2; count of bases not matched to a gene: 7. The CDR3 sequence is 16 residues long. In germline, CDR1 is MDHEN, CDR2 SYDVKM. In nucleotides, the CDR3 is TGTGCCAGCAGTTTATCGTGGGCAGGGGGAAACTATGGCTACACCTTC. Translated, it gives CASSLSWAGGNYGYTF.

The chain joins TRBV11-2 to TRBJ2-3; D perhaps matches TRBD1 (6 bases). The CDR3 is 14 amino acids. Trimming removed 6 bases at V and 2 bases at J, with 12 bases between. Germline V gene lookup returns CDR1 SGHAT and CDR2 FQNNGV. For the CDR3, the DNA is TGTGCCAGCAGGACAGGACACGACACAGATACGCAGTATTTT. Translating it yields CASRTGHDTDTQYF.

The chain joins TRBV14 to TRBJ2-7; tentative D call: TRBD1 (6 bases). This CDR3 has 18 residues. V gave up 0 bases and J gave up 3 bases, with 21 bases separating them. Germline CDR1 SGHDN, CDR2 FVKESK. DNA for the CDR3: TGTGCCAGCAGCCAAGACCCCAGCGACAGGACAGCGGTCTACGAGCAGTACTTC. Encoded protein: CASSQDPSDRTAVYEQYF.

The V gene is TRBV7-2, the J gene TRBJ1-5; D might be TRBD1 (5 bases). The CDR3 totals 15 residues. Trimming stripped 1 base from V and 5 bases from J, with 12 bases between. Germline V gene lookup returns CDR1 SGHTA and CDR2 FQGNSA. CDR3 bases: TGTGCCAGCAGCTTAGTCAGGGCCAGGGATCAGCCCCAGCATTTT. This translates into CASSLVRARDQPQHF.

The gene calls are TRBV4-2 and TRBJ2-1, with no clear D. V was shortened by 2 bases and J by 8 bases, with 13 bases between the two germline ends. The CDR3 spans 14 residues. From germline, CDR1 is LGHNA and CDR2 YNFKEQ. The CDR3 DNA reads TGTGCCAGCAGCCAACGACAACTTCGGGATGAGCAGTTCTTC. Translating gives CASSQRQLRDEQFF.

This chain uses TRBV28 with TRBJ1-2, with D uncertain. CDR1 and CDR2 (germline): MDHEN, SYDVKM. CDR3 length: 12 residues. V was pared by 11 bases and J by 8 bases, with 18 bases between. The CDR3: CAVNPQLGGYTF. The CDR3 DNA follows: TGTGCCGTCAATCCCCAGCTTGGGGGCTACACCTTC.